The present entry profiles one T cell receptor beta chain with its context. This receptor's antigen is unknown. No clone much larger than this one lies a single base away; base qualities are absent. Ficoll-Paque density gradient centrifugation was the method used to isolate PBMCs. The germline V end is reduced by 7 bases and the J end by 4 bases; junction bases left unmatched: 9. As encoded in the germline V gene (reference sequence), CDR1 is MNHNY while CDR2 is SVGAGI. The CDR3 runs 15 residues from the cysteine to the phenylalanine. This entry keeps only the CDR3 DNA: 45 bases, framed from base 1. This sample was included in a study of T-cell memory formation after mild COVID-19 (dated by TCRdb to the early 2020s). Context from the whole study: TCR sequence clusters from the two donors were largely donor specific. T-cell clones expanding and contracting after mild COVID-19 in two donors were tracked by longitudinal TCRalpha and TCRbeta repertoire sequencing. Two young, previously healthy adult volunteers, one female and one male, were included in the cohort. General conclusions and limits of the study: SARS-CoV-2 specificity of the second-wave clones peaking on day 37 was not confirmed. Contracting CD4+ clones were located mainly in the CM and EM memory subsets, whereas CD8+ clones were found to be enriched in EMRA. The study included only a couple of mild cases, and larger cohorts that include severe cases with pre-infection samples were judged to be necessary. Balanced CD4/CD8 phenotypes were observed for clones contracting from day 15 to 85, whereas a bias towards CD4+ was observed for a second wave of clones expanding from day 15 to 37. The detection of some responding clones in pre-infection memory suggests that pre-existing cross-reactive memory T cells joined the SARS-CoV-2 response.

TCRdb records Illumina NovaSeq 6000 as the sequencer. TCRalpha and TCRbeta cDNA libraries were built by 5'RACE with constant-segment primers, adding sample barcodes and unique molecular identifiers. RNA was extracted from every sample with Trizol reagent. Amplification of the libraries took two PCR steps, and the second step added a second sample barcode plus Illumina TruSeq adapters. Sequencing of libraries was performed on an Illumina NovaSeq with 2 x 150 bp paired-end reads. The study's own analysis went as follows. Demultiplexing of reads and collapsing into UMI-guided consensus sequences were performed with migec v1.2.7. With mixcr v2.1.11, UMI consensuses were aligned to TRA and TRB V and J templates and assembled into clonotypes. Clonotypes were classified as expanded or contracted when called significant by both edgeR and NoisET, with noise models trained on biological replicates. For edgeR calls, the thresholds were a false discovery rate-adjusted p below 0.01 and a log2 fold-change of 1. As an exploratory analysis of dynamics, max-normalized trajectories of the 1000 most abundant clonotypes were examined with PCA combined with hierarchical clustering. Separately sequenced CD4+ and CD8+ repertoires were used to assign a CD4 or CD8 phenotype to each responding clone. TCRdb ran its own pipeline on the public reads, namely fastp trimming at Q25 and MiXCR clone calling, and kept in-frame beta chains. CDR3 protein duplicates are merged, each entry listing the most common genes and DNA. The V and J calls here are based on TCRdb, not the publication. The sample table holds more than 300,000 distinct CDR3 sequences, of which more than 20% were seen once. 20% to 25% of the sample belongs to the ten largest clones.

The TCR was taken from a man between 18 and 35 years old who had mild COVID-19 (a few samples of this study predate the infection). The sample titles of this study are shuffled in the database, so cell type and time point are left out; the donor was told from shared clones. Sequenced: PBMCs or a T cell subset sorted from them (not recorded which). This receptor chain uses TRBV6-6 and TRBJ2-5, with 10 middle bases fitting TRBD1. Read as DNA, the sequence is TGTGCCAGCAACTCAAGGACAGGGGGTGGAGAGACCCAGTACTTC. It specifies CASNSRTGGGETQYF.